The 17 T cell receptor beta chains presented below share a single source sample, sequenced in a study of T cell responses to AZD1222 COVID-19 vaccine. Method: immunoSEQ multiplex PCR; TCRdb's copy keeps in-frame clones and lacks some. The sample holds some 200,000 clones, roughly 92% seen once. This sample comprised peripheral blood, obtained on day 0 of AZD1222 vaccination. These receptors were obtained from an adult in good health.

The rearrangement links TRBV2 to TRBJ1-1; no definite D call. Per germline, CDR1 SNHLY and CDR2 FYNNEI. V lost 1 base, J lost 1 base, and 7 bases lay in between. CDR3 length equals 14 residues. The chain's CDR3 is CASSEEGSNTEAFF. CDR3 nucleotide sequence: TGTGCCAGCAGTGAAGAAGGGTCGAACACTGAAGCTTTCTTT.

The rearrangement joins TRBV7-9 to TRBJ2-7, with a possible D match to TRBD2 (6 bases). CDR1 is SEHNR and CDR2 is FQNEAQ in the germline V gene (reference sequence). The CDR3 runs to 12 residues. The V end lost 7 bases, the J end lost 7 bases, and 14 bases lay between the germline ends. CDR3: CASTPGGREQYF. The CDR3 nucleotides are TGTGCCAGCACCCCCGGGGGTCGTGAGCAGTACTTC.

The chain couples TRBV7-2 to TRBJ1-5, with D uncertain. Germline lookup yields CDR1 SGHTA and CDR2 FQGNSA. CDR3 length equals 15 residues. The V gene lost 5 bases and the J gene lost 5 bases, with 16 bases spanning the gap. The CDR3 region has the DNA TGTGCCAGCAGCACTGTCGCGGGGTCGGATCAGCCCCAGCATTTT. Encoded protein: CASSTVAGSDQPQHF.

DNA of the CDR3: TGCGCCAGCAGCTTGGTTGGGGGACAGAACACTGAAGCTTTCTTT. Residues: CASSLVGGQNTEAFF. The genes are TRBV5-1 and TRBJ1-1; weak D call: TRBD1 (6 bases). The CDR3 has 15 residues. Germline CDR1 is SGHRS and CDR2 is YFSETQ. Trimming took 0 bases from V and 1 from J, leaving 10 bases between them.

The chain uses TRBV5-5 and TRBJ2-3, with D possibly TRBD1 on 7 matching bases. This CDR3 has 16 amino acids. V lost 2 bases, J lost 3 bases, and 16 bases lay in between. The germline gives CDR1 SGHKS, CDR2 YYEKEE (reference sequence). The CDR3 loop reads CASSFYRGGRTDTQYF. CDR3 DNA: TGTGCCAGCAGCTTCTACAGGGGAGGCAGGACAGATACGCAGTATTTT. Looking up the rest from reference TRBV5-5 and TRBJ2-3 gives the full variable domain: DAGVTQSPTHLIKTRGQQVTLRCSPISGHKSVSWYQQVLGQGPQFIFQYYEKEERGRGNFPDRFSARQFPNYSSELNVNALLLGDSALYLCASSFYRGGRTDTQYFGPGTRLTVL.

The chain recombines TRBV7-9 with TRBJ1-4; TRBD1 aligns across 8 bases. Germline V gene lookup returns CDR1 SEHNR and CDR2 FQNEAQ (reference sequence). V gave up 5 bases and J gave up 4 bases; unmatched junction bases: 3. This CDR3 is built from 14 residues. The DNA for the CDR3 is TGTGCCAGCAGCCCTGGACAGGGTAATGAAAAACTGTTTTTT. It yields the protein CASSPGQGNEKLFF.

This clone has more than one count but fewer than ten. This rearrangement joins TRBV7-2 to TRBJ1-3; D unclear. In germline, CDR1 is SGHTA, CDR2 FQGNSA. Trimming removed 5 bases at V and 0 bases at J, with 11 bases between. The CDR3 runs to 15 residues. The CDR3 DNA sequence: TGTGCCAGCAGCCTCTCACATAACTCTGGAAACACCATATATTTT. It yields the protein CASSLSHNSGNTIYF.

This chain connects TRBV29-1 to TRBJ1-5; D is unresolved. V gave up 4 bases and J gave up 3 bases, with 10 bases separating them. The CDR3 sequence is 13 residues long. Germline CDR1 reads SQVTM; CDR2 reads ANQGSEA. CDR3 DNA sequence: TGCAGCGTTGGAGGAGGCAACAATCAGCCCCAGCATTTT. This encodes CSVGGGNNQPQHF. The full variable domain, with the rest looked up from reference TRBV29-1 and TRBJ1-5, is SAVISQKPSRDICQRGTSLTIQCQVDSQVTMMFWYRQQPGQSLTLIATANQGSEATYESGFVIDKFPISRPNLTFSTLTVSNMSPEDSSIYLCSVGGGNNQPQHFGDGTRLSIL.

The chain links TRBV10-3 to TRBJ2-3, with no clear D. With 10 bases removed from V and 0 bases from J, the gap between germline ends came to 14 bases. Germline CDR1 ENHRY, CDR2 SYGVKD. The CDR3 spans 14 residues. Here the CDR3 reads CASRTVPSTDTQYF. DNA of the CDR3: TGTGCCAGCCGGACGGTACCTAGCACAGATACGCAGTATTTT.

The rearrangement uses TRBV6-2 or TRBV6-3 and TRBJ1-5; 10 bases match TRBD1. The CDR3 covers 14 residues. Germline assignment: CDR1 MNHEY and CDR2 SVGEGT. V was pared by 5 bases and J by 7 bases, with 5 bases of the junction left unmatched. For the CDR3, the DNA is TGTGCCAGCAGTACAGGGACAGGGGACCAGCCCCAGCATTTT. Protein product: CASSTGTGDQPQHF.

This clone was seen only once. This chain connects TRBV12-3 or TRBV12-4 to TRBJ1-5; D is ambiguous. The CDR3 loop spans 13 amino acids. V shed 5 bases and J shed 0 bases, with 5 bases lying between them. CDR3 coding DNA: TGTGCCAGCAGTGAACCTAGCAATCAGCCCCAGCATTTT. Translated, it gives CASSEPSNQPQHF.

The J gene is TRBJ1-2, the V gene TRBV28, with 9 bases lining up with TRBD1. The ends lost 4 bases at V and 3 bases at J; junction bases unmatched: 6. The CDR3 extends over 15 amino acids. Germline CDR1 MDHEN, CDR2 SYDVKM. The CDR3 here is CASSSGTGNYYGYTF. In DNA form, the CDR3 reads TGTGCCAGCAGTTCCGGGACAGGGAATTACTATGGCTACACCTTC.

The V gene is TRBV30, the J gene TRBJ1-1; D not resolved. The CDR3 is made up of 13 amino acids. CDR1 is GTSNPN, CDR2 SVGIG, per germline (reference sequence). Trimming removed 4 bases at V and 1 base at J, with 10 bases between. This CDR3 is CAWTAHQNTEAFF. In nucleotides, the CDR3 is TGTGCCTGGACTGCACACCAGAACACTGAAGCTTTCTTT.

This CDR3 reads CASSSYPSSYNSPLHF. CDR3 in DNA: TGTGCCAGCAGTTCCTACCCGAGCTCCTATAATTCACCCCTCCACTTT. This chain uses TRBV6-5 with TRBJ1-6, with no clear D. This CDR3 contains 16 residues. V was shortened by 4 bases and J by 0 bases, with 10 bases between the two germline ends. In germline, CDR1 is MNHEY, CDR2 SVGAGI.

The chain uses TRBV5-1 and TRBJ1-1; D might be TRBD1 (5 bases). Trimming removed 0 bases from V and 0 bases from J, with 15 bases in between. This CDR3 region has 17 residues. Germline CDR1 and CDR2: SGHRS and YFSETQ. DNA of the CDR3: TGCGCCAGCAGCTTGGATGGGGCAATATTCCTGAACACTGAAGCTTTCTTT. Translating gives CASSLDGAIFLNTEAFF.

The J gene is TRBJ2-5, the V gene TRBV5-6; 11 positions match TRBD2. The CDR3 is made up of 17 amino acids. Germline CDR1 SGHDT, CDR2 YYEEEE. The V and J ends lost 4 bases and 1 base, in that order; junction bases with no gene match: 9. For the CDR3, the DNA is TGTGCCAGCAGCCTGAAAACGACTAGCGGGGTCCAAGAGACCCAGTACTTC. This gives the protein CASSLKTTSGVQETQYF.

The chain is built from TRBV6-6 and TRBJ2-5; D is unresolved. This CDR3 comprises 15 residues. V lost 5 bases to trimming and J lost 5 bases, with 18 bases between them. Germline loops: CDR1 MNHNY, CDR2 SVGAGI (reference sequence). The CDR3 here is CASSPPPGRAETQYF. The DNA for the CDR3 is TGTGCCAGCAGTCCGCCCCCTGGGCGTGCGGAGACCCAGTACTTC.